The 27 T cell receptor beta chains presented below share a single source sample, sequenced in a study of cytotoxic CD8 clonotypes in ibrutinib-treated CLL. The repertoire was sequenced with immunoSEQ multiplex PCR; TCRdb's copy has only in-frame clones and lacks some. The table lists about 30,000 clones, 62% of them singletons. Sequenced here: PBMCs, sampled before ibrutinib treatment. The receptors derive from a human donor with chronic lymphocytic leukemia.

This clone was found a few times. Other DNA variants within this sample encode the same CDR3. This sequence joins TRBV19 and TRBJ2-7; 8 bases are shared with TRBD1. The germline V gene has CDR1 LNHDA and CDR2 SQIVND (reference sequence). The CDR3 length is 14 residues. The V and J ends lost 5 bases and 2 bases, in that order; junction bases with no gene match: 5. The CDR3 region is CASSPRDRPYEQYF. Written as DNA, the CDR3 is TGTGCCAGTAGTCCAAGGGACAGGCCCTACGAGCAGTACTTC. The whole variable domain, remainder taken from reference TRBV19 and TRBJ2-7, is DGGITQSPKYLFRKEGQNVTLSCEQNLNHDAMYWYRQDPGQGLRLIYYSQIVNDFQKGDIAEGYSVSREKKESFPLTVTSAQKNPTAFYLCASSPRDRPYEQYFGPGTRLTVT.

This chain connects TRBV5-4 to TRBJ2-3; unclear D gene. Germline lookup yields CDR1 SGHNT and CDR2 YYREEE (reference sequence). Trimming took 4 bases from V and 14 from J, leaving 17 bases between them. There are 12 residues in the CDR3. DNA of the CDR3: TGTGCCAGCAGCCTTGGGCTCAATACTCTGTATTTT. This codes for CASSLGLNTLYF. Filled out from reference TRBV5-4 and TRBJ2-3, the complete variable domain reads ETGVTQSPTHLIKTRGQQVTLRCSSQSGHNTVSWYQQALGQGPQFIFQYYREEENGRGNFPPRFSGLQFPNYSSELNVNALELDDSALYLCASSLGLNTLYFGPGTRLTVL.

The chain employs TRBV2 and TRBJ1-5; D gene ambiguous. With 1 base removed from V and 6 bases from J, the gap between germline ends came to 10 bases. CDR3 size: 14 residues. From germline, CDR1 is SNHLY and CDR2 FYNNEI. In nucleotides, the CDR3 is TGTGCCAGCAGTGAAGTTCTCCCCGGTCAGCCCCAGCATTTT. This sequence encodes CASSEVLPGQPQHF.

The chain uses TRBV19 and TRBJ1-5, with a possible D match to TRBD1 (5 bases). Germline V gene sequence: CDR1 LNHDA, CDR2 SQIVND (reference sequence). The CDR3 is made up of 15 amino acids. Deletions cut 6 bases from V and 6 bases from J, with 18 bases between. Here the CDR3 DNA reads TGTGCCAGTAGACAACTCCTAGGGGCGAGTCAGCCCCAGCATTTT. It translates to CASRQLLGASQPQHF.

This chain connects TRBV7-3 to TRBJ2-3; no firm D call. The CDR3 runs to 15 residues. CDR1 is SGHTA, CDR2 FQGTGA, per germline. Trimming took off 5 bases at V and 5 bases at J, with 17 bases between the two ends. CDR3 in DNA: TGTGCCAGCAGCCCGAGTGGCCTCGGATTAGATACGCAGTATTTT. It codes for CASSPSGLGLDTQYF.

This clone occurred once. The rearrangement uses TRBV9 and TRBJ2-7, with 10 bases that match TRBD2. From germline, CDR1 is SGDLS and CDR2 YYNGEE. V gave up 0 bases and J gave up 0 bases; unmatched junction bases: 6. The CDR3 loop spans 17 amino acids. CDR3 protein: CASSVGGTSVSSYEQYF. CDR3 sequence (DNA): TGTGCCAGCAGCGTAGGGGGGACTAGCGTTAGCTCCTACGAGCAGTACTTC.

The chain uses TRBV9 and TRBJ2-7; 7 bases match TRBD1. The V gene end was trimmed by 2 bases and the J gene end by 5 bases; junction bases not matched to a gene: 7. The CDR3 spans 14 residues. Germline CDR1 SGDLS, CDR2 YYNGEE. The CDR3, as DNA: TGTGCCAGCAGCGTCCAGGGGGACCCCCACGAGCAGTACTTC. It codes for CASSVQGDPHEQYF.

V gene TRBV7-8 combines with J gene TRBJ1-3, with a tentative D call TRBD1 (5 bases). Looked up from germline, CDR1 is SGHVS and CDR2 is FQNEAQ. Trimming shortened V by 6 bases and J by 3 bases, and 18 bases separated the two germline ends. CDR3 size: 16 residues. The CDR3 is CASRQATGRGGNTIYF. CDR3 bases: TGTGCCAGCAGACAAGCAACAGGAAGAGGTGGAAACACCATATATTTT. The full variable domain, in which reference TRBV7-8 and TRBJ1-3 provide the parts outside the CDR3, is GAGVSQSPRYKVAKRGQDVALRCDPISGHVSLFWYQQALGQGPEFLTYFQNEAQLDKSGLPSDRFFAERPEGSVSTLKIQRTQQEDSAVYLCASRQATGRGGNTIYFGEGSWLTVV.

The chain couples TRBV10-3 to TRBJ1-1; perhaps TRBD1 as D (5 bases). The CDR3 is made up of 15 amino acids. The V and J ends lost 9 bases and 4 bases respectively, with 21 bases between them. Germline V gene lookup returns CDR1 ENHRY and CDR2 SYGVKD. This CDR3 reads CAIRAGVILGTEAFF. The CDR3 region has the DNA TGTGCCATACGGGCGGGGGTAATTTTGGGCACTGAAGCTTTCTTT.

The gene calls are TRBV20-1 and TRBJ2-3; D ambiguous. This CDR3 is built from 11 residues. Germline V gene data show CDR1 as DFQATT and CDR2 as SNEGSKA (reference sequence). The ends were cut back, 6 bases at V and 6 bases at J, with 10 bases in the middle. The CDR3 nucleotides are TGCAGTGCCACCCCTAAGGATACGCAGTATTTT. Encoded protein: CSATPKDTQYF.

The CDR3, as DNA: TGTGCCAGCAGCCAAGATAGTCAAGGGGATCCCTATGGCTACACCTTC. This translates into CASSQDSQGDPYGYTF. The V and J genes are TRBV14 and TRBJ1-2, with D possibly being TRBD1 (5 bases). Germline loops: CDR1 SGHDN, CDR2 FVKESK. V lost 0 bases to trimming and J lost 4 bases, with 15 bases between them. The CDR3 runs to 16 residues.

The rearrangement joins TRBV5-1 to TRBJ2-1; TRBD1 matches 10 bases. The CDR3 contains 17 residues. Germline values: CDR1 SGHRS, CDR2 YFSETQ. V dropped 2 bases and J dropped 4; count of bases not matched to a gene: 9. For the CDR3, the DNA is TGCGCCAGCAGCTTCCTTCCGGGACAGGGGACTTACAATGAGCAGTTCTTC. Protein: CASSFLPGQGTYNEQFF. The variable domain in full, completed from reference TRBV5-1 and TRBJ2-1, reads KAGVTQTPRYLIKTRGQQVTLSCSPISGHRSVSWYQQTPGQGLQFLFEYFSETQRNKGNFPGRFSGRQFSNSRSEMNVSTLELGDSALYLCASSFLPGQGTYNEQFFGPGTRLTVL.

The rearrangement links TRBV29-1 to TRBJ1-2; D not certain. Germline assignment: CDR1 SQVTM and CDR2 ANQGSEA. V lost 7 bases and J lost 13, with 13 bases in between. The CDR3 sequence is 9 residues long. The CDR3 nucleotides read TGCAGCGCCGGAGAGTTTTCCACCTTC. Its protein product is CSAGEFSTF.

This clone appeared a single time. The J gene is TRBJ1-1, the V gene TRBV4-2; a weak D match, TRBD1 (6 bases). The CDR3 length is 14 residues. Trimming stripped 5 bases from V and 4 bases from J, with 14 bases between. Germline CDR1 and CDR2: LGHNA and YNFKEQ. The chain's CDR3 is CASSDRRGVTEAFF. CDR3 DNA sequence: TGTGCCAGCAGCGACCGTAGGGGGGTCACTGAAGCTTTCTTT.

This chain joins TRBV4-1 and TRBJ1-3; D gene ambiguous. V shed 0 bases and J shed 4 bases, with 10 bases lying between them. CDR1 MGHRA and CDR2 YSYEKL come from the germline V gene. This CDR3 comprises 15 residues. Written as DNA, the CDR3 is TGCGCCAGCAGCCAAGAGTCCGGGAGCGGAAACACCATATATTTT. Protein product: CASSQESGSGNTIYF.

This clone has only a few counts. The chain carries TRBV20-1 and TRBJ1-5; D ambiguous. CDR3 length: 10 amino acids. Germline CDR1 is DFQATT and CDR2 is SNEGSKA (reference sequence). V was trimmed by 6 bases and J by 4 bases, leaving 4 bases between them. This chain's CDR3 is CSAGNQPQHF. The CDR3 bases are TGCAGTGCGGGGAATCAGCCCCAGCATTTT.

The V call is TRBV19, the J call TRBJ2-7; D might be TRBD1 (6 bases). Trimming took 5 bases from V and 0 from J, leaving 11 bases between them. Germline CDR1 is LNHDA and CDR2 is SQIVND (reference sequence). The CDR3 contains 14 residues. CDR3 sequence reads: CASSRDTDSYEQYF. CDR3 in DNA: TGTGCCAGTAGTCGGGACACGGACTCCTACGAGCAGTACTTC.

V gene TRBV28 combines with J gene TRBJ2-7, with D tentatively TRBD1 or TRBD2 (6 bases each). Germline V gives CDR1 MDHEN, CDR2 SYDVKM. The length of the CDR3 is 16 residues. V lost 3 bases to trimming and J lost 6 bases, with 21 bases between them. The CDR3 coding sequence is TGTGCCAGCAGTTTTAGGGGGGCGGCGCGGGTGAGCGAGCAGTACTTC. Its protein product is CASSFRGAARVSEQYF.

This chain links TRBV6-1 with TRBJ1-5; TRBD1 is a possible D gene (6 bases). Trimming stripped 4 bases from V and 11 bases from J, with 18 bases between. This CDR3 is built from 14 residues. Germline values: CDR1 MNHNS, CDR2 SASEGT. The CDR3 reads CASSGTAPPLTQHF. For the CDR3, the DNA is TGTGCCAGCAGTGGGACAGCACCCCCGCTGACCCAGCATTTT.

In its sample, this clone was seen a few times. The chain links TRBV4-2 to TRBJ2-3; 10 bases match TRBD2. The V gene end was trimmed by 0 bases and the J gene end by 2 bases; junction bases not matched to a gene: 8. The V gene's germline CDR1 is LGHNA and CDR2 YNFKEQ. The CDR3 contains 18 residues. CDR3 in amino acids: CASSQDGGLAGATDTQYF. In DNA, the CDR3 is TGTGCCAGCAGCCAAGATGGGGGGCTAGCGGGGGCCACAGATACGCAGTATTTT.

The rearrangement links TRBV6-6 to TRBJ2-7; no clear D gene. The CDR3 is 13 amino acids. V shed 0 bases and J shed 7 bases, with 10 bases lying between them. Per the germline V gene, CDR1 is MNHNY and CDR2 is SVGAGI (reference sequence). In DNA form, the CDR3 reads TGTGCCAGCAGTTACTCGCTGGGGTCTGAGCAGTACTTC. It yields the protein CASSYSLGSEQYF.

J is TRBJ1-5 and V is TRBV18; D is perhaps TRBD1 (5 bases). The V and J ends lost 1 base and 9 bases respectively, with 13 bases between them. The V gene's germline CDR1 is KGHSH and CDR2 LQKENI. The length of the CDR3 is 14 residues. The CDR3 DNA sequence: TGTGCCAGCTCACCACTGGGGTCCGGGGGGCCCCAGCATTTT. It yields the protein CASSPLGSGGPQHF.

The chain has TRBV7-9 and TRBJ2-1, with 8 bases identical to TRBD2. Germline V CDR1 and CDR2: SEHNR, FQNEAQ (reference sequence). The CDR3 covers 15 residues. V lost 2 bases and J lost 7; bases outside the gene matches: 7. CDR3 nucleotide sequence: TGTGCCAGCAGCTTAACCAGCGGGGGAGGAAATGAGCAGTTCTTC. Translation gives CASSLTSGGGNEQFF.

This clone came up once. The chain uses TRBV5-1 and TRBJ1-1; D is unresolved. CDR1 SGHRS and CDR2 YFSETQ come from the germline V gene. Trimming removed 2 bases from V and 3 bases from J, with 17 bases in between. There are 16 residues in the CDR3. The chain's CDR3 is CASSFRPLRRDTEAFF. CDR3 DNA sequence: TGCGCCAGCAGCTTCAGGCCGCTCCGAAGGGACACTGAAGCTTTCTTT.

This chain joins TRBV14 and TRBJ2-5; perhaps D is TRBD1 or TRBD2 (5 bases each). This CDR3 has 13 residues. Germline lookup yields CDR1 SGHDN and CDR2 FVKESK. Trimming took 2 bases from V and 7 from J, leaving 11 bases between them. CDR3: CASSQLPGATQYF. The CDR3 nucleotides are TGTGCCAGCAGCCAATTGCCCGGGGCGACCCAGTACTTC. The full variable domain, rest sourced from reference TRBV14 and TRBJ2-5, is EAGVTQFPSHSVIEKGQTVTLRCDPISGHDNLYWYRRVMGKEIKFLLHFVKESKQDESGMPNNRFLAERTGGTYSTLKVQPAELEDSGVYFCASSQLPGATQYFGPGTRLLVL.

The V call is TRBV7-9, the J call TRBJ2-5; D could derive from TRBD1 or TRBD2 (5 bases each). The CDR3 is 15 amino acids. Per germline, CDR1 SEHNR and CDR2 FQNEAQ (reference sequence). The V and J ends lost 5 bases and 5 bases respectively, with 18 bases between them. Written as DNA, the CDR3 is TGTGCCAGCAGCGCCGATACGGGGACCGGCGAGACCCAGTACTTC. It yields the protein CASSADTGTGETQYF.

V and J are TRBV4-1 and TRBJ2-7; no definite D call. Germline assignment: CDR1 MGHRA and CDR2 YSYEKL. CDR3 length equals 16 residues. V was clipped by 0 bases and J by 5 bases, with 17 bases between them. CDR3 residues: CASSQESQSPTNEQYF. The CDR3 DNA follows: TGCGCCAGCAGCCAAGAATCCCAGTCTCCCACTAACGAGCAGTACTTC.